Below are 6 T cell receptor beta chains sequenced from a single sample in a study of cytomegalovirus exposure and HLA in healthy donors. Amplification used 60 Vbeta primers and 13 Jbeta primers. Here immunoSEQ multiplex PCR was the method, and the copy in TCRdb shows in-frame clones only, minus some. The table has about 85,000 clones, roughly 80% seen once. The specimen was PBMCs. These receptor sequences come from a boy younger than 18 in good health and CMV-seronegative.

The chain links TRBV9 to TRBJ1-4; tentatively, D is TRBD1 (5 bases). The germline V gene has CDR1 SGDLS and CDR2 YYNGEE. The CDR3 is 17 amino acids. Between the trimmed V and J ends, which lost 2 bases and 6 bases, there was a span of 20 bases. CDR3 sequence: CASSVRGRVGPYEKLFF. The CDR3 bases are TGTGCCAGCAGCGTCCGGGGGAGAGTGGGGCCGTATGAAAAACTGTTTTTT. Full variable domain (remainder filled in from reference TRBV9 and TRBJ1-4): DSGVTQTPKHLITATGQRVTLRCSPRSGDLSVYWYQQSLDQGLQFLIQYYNGEERAKGNILERFSAQQFPDLHSELNLSSLELGDSALYFCASSVRGRVGPYEKLFFGSGTQLSVL.

The CDR3 is CASSPQGGGGPSYEQYF. The DNA of the CDR3 is TGTGCCAGCAGCCCGCAAGGTGGCGGGGGCCCCTCCTACGAGCAGTACTTC. The J gene is TRBJ2-7, the V gene TRBV9, with TRBD2 as a possible D gene (7 bases). Germline V gives CDR1 SGDLS, CDR2 YYNGEE. V lost 4 bases and J lost 0, with 20 bases in between. The length of the CDR3 is 17 residues.

In its sample, this clone was seen a few times. V is TRBV4-3 and J is TRBJ2-5; 7 bases fit TRBD1. The J call is uncertain, as TRBJ2-7 better fits the DNA end. The germline gives CDR1 LGHNA, CDR2 YSLEER. The CDR3 sequence is 15 residues long. Here the CDR3 reads CASSQDRGGVYEQYF. The DNA for the CDR3 is TGCGCCAGCAGCCAAGACCGAGGGGGCGTCTACGAGCAGTACTTC.

In this sample, this clone turned up once. The rearrangement joins TRBV29-1 to TRBJ1-1, with D possibly being TRBD1 (6 bases). Per germline, CDR1 SQVTM and CDR2 ANQGSEA. The CDR3 loop spans 12 amino acids. Between the trimmed V and J ends, which lost 7 bases and 1 base, there was a span of 10 bases. In DNA, the CDR3 is TGCAGCGCGGACAGTGAGAACACTGAAGCTTTCTTT. It specifies CSADSENTEAFF.

The chain recombines TRBV5-4 with TRBJ2-7; D unresolved. Germline values: CDR1 SGHNT, CDR2 YYREEE (reference sequence). This CDR3 has 14 residues. V lost 4 bases, J lost 4 bases, and 15 bases lay in between. The chain's CDR3 is CASSIFDTRYEQYF. CDR3 nucleotides: TGTGCCAGCAGCATATTCGACACGAGATACGAGCAGTACTTC.

CDR3 nucleotides: TGTGCCAGCAGCTTCCAACAAGAGACCCAGTACTTC. Translating gives CASSFQQETQYF. The chain is built from TRBV7-2 and TRBJ2-5; D gene uncertain. This CDR3 contains 12 residues. From germline, CDR1 is SGHTA and CDR2 FQGNSA. V lost 3 bases and J 2 bases, leaving 4 bases between the germline ends.